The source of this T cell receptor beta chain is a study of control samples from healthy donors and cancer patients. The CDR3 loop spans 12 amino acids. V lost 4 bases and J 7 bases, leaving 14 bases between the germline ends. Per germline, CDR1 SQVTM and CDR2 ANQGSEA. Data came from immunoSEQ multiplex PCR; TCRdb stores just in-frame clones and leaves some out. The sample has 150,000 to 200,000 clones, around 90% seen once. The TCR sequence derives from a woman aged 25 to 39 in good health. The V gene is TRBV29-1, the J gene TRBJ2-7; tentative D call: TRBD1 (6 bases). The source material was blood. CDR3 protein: CSVGPGAGEQYF. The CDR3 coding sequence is TGCAGCGTTGGGCCAGGGGCGGGTGAGCAGTACTTC.